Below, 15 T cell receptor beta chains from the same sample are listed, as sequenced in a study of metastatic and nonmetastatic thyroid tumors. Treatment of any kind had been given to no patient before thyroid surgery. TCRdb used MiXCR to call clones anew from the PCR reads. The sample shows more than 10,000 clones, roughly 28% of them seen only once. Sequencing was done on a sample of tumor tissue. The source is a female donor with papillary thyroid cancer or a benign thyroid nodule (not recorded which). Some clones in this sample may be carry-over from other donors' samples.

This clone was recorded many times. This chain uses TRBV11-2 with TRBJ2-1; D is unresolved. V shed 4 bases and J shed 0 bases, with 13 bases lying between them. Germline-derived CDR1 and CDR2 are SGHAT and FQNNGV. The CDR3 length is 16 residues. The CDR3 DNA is TGTGCCAGCAGCTCCAGGACGTATAGCTCCTACAATGAGCAGTTCTTC. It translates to CASSSRTYSSYNEQFF.

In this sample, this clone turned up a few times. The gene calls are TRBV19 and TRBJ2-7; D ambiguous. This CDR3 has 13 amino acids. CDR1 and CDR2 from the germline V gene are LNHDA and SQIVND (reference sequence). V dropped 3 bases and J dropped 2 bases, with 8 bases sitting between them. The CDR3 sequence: CASSIKPPYEQYF. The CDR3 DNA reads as TGTGCCAGTAGTATCAAGCCACCCTACGAGCAGTACTTC.

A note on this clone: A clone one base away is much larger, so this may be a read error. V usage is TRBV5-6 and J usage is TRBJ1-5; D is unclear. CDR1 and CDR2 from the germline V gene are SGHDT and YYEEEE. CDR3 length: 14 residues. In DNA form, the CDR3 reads TGTTCCAGCAGCTTGGCGACCGCTCCTGGGCCCCAGCATTTT. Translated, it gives CSSSLATAPGPQHF.

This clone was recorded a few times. The DNA of the CDR3 is TGTGCCAGCAGTGTCCGGGGAGGAAACACCATATATTTT. Its translation: CASSVRGGNTIYF. This rearrangement joins TRBV6-1 to TRBJ1-3; D unclear. The CDR3 is made up of 13 amino acids. From germline, CDR1 is MNHNS and CDR2 SASEGT. Trimming removed 4 bases at V and 4 bases at J, with 8 bases between.

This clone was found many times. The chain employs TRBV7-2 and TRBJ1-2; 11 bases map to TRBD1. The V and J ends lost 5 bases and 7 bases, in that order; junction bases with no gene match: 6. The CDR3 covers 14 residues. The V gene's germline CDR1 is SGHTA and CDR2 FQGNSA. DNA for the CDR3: TGTGCCAGCAGCCTCCAGGACAGGGGGCTTGGCTACACCTTC. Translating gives CASSLQDRGLGYTF.

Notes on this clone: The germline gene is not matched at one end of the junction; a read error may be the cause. The CDR3 DNA reads TGTGCCTGGATTCTGACTAGCGGGAGAACAGATACGCATTATTTT. This sequence encodes CAWILTSGRTDTHYF. V usage is TRBV30 and J usage is TRBJ2-3; 12 bases are shared with TRBD2. CDR1 is GTSNPN and CDR2 is SVGIG in the germline V gene (reference sequence). There are 15 residues in the CDR3. The full variable domain, its missing parts supplied by reference TRBV30 and TRBJ2-3, is SQTIHQWPATLVQPVGSPLSLECTVEGTSNPNLYWYRQAAGRGLQLLFYSVGIGQISSEVPQNLSASRPQDRQFILSSKKLLLSDSGFYLCAWILTSGRTDTHYFGPGTRLTVL.

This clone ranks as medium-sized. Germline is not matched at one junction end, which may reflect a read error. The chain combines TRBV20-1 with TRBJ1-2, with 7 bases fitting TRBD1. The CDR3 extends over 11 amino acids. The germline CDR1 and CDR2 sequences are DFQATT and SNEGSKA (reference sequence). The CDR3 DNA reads TGCAGTGCCTTACGAGGGACAGCCTTCCTCTTC. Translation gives CSALRGTAFLF.

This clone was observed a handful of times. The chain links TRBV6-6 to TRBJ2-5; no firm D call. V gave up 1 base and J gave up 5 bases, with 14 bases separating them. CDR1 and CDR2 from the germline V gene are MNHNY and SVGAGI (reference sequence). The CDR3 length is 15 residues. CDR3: CASSYFPFLGETQYF. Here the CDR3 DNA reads TGTGCCAGCAGTTACTTTCCCTTCCTTGGGGAGACCCAGTACTTC.

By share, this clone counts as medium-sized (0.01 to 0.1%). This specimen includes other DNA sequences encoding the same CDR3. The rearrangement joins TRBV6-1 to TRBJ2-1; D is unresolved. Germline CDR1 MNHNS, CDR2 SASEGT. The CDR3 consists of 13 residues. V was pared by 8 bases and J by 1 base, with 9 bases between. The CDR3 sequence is CASVAGSYNEQFF. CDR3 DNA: TGTGCCAGCGTGGCAGGTTCCTACAATGAGCAGTTCTTC.

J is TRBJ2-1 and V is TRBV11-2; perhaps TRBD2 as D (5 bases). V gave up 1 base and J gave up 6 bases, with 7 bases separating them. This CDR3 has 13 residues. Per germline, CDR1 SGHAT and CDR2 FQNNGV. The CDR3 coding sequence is TGTGCCAGCAGCTTAGGGGGAGCCAATGAGCAGTTCTTC. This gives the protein CASSLGGANEQFF.

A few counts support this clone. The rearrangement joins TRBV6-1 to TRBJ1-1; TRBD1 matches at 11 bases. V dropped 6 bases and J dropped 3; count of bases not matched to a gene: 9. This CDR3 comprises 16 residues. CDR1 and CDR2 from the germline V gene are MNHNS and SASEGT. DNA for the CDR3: TGTGCCAGCAGGTCCGGGACAGGGGGGTTGGACACTGAAGCTTTCTTT. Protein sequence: CASRSGTGGLDTEAFF.

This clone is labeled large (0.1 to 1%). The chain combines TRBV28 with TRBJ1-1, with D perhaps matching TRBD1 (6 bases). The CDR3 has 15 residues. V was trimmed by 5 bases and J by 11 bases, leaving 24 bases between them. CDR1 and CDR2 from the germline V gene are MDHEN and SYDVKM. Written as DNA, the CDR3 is TGTGCCAGCAGTCAACTCGCAAGGGGGGCAGCAGTTGCTTTCTTT. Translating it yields CASSQLARGAAVAFF.

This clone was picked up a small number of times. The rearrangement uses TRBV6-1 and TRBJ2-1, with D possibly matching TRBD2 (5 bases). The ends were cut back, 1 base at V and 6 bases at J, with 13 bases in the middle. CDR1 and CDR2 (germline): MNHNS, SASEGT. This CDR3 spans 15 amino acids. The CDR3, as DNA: TGTGCCAGCAGTGAAGGGACTCAGCACCGCAATGAGCAGTTCTTC. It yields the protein CASSEGTQHRNEQFF.

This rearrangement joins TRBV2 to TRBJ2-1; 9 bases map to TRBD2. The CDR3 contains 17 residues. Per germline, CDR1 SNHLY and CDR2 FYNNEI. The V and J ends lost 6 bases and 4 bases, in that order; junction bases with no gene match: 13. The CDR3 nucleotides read TGTGCCAGCAGAGGGAGCGGGAGGTCCACGGGATACAATGAGCAGTTCTTC. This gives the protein CASRGSGRSTGYNEQFF.

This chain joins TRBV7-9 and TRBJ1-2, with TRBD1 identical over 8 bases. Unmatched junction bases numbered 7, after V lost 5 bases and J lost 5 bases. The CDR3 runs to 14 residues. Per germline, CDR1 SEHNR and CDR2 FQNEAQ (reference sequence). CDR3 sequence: CASSTTGGRYGYTF. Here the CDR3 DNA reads TGTGCCAGCAGCACTACAGGGGGGAGATATGGCTACACCTTC.